The source of this TCR beta chain is a study of blood T cell repertoires in COVID-19. The V gene end was trimmed by 0 bases and the J gene end by 4 bases; junction bases not matched to a gene: 14. The CDR3 runs to 19 residues. The germline gives CDR1 KGHSH, CDR2 LQKENI. The authors' processing: Estimation of nucleated cell counts was performed using reference gene primer amplification. Generated by immunoSEQ multiplex PCR, the TCRdb table keeps only in-frame clones and is missing some. V and J calls and clone size are given by that table; D and trimming were obtained from the DNA. This table has around 200,000 clones, more than 75% appearing once.

Sequencing used peripheral blood. This chain links TRBV18 with TRBJ1-2, with 10 positions matching TRBD1. This TCR derives from a person aged 70 to 85 with COVID-19, enrolled during active disease. CDR3 bases: TGTGCCAGCTCACCACCGCCACTGTTGCGGGACAGGGGATTCTATGGCTACACCTTC. It translates to CASSPPPLLRDRGFYGYTF.